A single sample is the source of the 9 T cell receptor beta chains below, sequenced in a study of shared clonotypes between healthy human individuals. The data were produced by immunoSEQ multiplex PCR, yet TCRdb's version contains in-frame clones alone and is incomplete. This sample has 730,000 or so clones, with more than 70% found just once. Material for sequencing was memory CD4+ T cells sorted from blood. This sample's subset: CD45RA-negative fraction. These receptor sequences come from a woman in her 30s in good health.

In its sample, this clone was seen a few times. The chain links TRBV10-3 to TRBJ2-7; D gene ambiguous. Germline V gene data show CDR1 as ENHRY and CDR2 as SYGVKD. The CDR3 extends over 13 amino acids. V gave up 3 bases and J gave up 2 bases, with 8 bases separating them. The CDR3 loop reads CAISDGATYEQYF. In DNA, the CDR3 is TGTGCCATCAGTGACGGCGCTACCTACGAGCAGTACTTC.

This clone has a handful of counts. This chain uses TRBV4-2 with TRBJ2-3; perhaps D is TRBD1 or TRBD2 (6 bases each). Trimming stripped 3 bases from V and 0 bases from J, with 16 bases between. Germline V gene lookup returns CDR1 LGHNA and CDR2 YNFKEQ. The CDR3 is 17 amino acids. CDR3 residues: CASSQGPRRGSTDTQYF. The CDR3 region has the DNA TGTGCCAGCAGCCAGGGGCCGCGGAGGGGGAGCACAGATACGCAGTATTTT.

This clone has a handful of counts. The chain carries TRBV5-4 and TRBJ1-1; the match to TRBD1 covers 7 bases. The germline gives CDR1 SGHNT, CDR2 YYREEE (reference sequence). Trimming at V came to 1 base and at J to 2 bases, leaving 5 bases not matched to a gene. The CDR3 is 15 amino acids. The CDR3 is CASSLPPGGNTEAFF. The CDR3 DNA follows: TGTGCCAGCAGCTTGCCTCCAGGGGGAAACACTGAAGCTTTCTTT.

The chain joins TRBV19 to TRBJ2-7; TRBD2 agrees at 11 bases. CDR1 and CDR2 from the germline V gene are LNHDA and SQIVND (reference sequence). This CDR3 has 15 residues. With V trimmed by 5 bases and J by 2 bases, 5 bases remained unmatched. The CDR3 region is CASSQGLAGTYEQYF. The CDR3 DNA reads TGTGCCAGTAGTCAAGGACTAGCGGGTACCTACGAGCAGTACTTC.

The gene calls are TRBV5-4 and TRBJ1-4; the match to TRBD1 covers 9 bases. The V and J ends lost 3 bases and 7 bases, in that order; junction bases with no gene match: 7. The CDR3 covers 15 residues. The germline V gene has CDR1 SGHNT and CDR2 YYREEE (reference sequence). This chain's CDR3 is CASSSPGQGSEKLFF. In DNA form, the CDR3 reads TGTGCCAGCAGCTCACCGGGACAGGGAAGTGAAAAACTGTTTTTT.

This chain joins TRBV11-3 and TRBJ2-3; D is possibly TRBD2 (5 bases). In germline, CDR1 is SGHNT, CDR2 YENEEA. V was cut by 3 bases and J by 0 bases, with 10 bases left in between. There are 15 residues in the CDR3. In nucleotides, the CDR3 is TGTGCCAGCAGCTTCGGGCTAGCTAGCACAGATACGCAGTATTTT. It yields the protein CASSFGLASTDTQYF.

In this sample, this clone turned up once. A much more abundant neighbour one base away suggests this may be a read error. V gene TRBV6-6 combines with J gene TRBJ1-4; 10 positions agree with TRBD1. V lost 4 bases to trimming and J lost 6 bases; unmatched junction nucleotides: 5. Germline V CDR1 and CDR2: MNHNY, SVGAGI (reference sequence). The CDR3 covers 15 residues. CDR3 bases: TGTGCCAGCAGTTCGGCCGGGACAGGGGATGAAAAACTGTTTTTT. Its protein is CASSSAGTGDEKLFF.

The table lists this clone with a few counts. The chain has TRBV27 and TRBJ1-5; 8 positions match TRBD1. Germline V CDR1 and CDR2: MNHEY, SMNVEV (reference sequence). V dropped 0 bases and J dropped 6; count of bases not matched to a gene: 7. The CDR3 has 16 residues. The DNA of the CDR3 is TGTGCCAGCAGTTTATCGGGCAGGGGGCTTAGTCAGCCCCAGCATTTT. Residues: CASSLSGRGLSQPQHF.

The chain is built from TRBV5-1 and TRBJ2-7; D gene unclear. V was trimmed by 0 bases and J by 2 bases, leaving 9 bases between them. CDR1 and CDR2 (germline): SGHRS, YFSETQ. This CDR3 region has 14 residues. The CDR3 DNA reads TGCGCCAGCAGCTTGGTGGGGTCACCCTACGAGCAGTACTTC. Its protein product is CASSLVGSPYEQYF.